The rows below give T cell receptor beta chains drawn from one sample of a study of T cells after yellow fever vaccination. TCRdb used MiXCR to reprocess the 5' RACE reads, holding one entry per CDR3 protein. This sample yields 95,000 to 150,000 distinct CDR3 sequences, of which 12% to 15% are seen a single time; roughly 43% belongs to the top ten. The source was CD8+ T cells sorted from PBMCs, collected 5 days after the yellow fever booster vaccination. The receptors originated from a man younger than 30 who received the YFV17D yellow fever vaccine. Each CDR3 is given with its conserved first and last residue. D genes are given only for firm matches. Only some rows state a clone size, as once, few, many or a class for expanded clones.

V	D	J	size	CDR3	DNA
TRBV5-4	.	TRBJ2-4	many	CASSLETGLENIQYF	TGTGCCAGCAGCTTGGAAACGGGGTTGGAAAACATTCAGTACTTC
TRBV4-3	.	TRBJ2-5	.	CASSLNLGVEATQYF	TGCGCCAGCAGCCTCAACTTGGGAGTCGAGGCGACCCAGTACTTC
TRBV14	.	TRBJ2-1	.	CASSPVRGSSYNEQFF	TGTGCCAGCAGCCCCGTACGAGGGAGCTCCTACAATGAGCAGTTCTTC
TRBV27	TRBD1	TRBJ2-5	.	CASSLRDSQETQYF	TGTGCCAGCAGTTTGAGGGACAGCCAAGAGACCCAGTACTTC
TRBV27	.	TRBJ1-5	.	CASSFALWQPQHF	TGTGCCAGCAGTTTTGCCCTCTGGCAGCCCCAGCATTTT
TRBV6-2/TRBV6-3	.	TRBJ2-1	.	CASSYLPSSYNEQFF	TGTGCCAGCAGTTATTTGCCGAGCTCCTACAATGAGCAGTTCTTC
TRBV14	.	TRBJ1-1	few	CASSQTPGNTEAFF	TGTGCCAGCAGCCAAACCCCAGGGAACACTGAAGCTTTCTTT
TRBV6-5	TRBD1	TRBJ2-3	few	CASSRTGVKTDTQYF	TGTGCCAGCAGTCGTACAGGGGTCAAAACAGATACGCAGTATTTT
TRBV12-3/TRBV12-4	TRBD2	TRBJ2-3	.	CASRLASRVDTQYF	TGTGCCAGCAGACTAGCGTCCCGGGTGGATACGCAGTATTTT
TRBV7-9	TRBD1	TRBJ2-3	few	CASSWTGPDTQYF	TGTGCCAGCAGCTGGACAGGGCCAGATACGCAGTATTTT
TRBV3-1	.	TRBJ1-5	.	CASSRGNDQPQHF	TGTGCCAGCAGCCGAGGGAACGATCAGCCCCAGCATTTT
TRBV4-1	.	TRBJ2-7	.	CASSQGPGYEQYF	TGCGCCAGCAGCCAAGGGCCGGGCTACGAGCAGTACTTC
TRBV27	.	TRBJ2-7	.	CASSFGFSYEQYF	TGTGCCAGCAGCTTCGGGTTCTCCTACGAGCAGTACTTC
TRBV4-1	TRBD1	TRBJ2-5	.	CASSQFTYRGTETQYF	TGCGCCAGCAGCCAATTTACATACAGGGGGACGGAGACCCAGTACTTC
TRBV13	.	TRBJ2-1	.	CASSLVTAGFYNEQFF	TGTGCCAGCAGCTTAGTCACGGCAGGGTTTTACAATGAGCAGTTCTTC
TRBV5-1	TRBD1	TRBJ2-7	few	CASSLRDRMAYEQYF	TGCGCCAGCAGCTTAAGGGACAGGATGGCCTACGAGCAGTACTTC
TRBV20-1	TRBD1	TRBJ1-6	few	CSAPGQGESSPLHF	TGCAGTGCACCGGGACAGGGAGAAAGTTCACCCCTCCACTTT
TRBV12-3/TRBV12-4	.	TRBJ1-1	few	CASSFPNTEAFF	TGTGCCAGCAGTTTTCCGAACACTGAAGCTTTCTTT
TRBV7-6	.	TRBJ2-2	few	CASSFRPGGELFF	TGTGCCAGCAGTTTTAGACCGGGCGGGGAGCTGTTTTTT
TRBV6-5	.	TRBJ2-1	few	CAISLGQGNEQFF	TGTGCCATCTCCTTGGGGCAGGGCAATGAGCAGTTCTTC
TRBV4-1	.	TRBJ1-2	few	CASSQELGVDGYTF	TGCGCCAGCAGCCAAGAGCTCGGGGTAGATGGCTACACCTTC
TRBV11-2	.	TRBJ1-1	few	CASSSTTANTEAFF	TGTGCCAGCAGCAGCACTACAGCGAACACTGAAGCTTTCTTT
TRBV11-2	.	TRBJ2-5	few	CASSLVNSEETQYF	TGTGCCAGCAGCTTAGTTAACTCAGAAGAGACCCAGTACTTC
TRBV20-1	.	TRBJ2-7	.	CSASLPRDGPYEQYF	TGCAGTGCTAGCCTCCCCCGGGACGGACCCTACGAGCAGTACTTC
TRBV29-1	TRBD1	TRBJ2-4	.	CSAWGTGEAKNIQYF	TGCAGCGCCTGGGGGACAGGGGAGGCCAAAAACATTCAGTACTTC
TRBV5-1	.	TRBJ1-1	few	CASSPLRESRAEAFF	TGCGCCAGCAGCCCCTTGCGGGAGAGTAGGGCTGAAGCTTTCTTT
TRBV6-2/TRBV6-3	.	TRBJ1-1	few	CASSYLANTEAFF	TGTGCCAGCAGTTACCTCGCGAACACTGAAGCTTTCTTT
TRBV11-2	.	TRBJ1-2	.	CASSLAFGWDGYTF	TGTGCCAGCAGCTTAGCGTTCGGGTGGGATGGCTACACCTTC
TRBV5-1	TRBD2	TRBJ2-7	few	CASTFRVGGDEQYF	TGCGCCAGCACCTTCCGCGTGGGAGGGGACGAGCAGTACTTC
TRBV12-3/TRBV12-4	TRBD1	TRBJ2-1	.	CASRAGTGFNHEQFF	TGTGCCAGCAGGGCGGGGACAGGGTTCAACCATGAGCAGTTCTTC
TRBV19	.	TRBJ1-6	few	CASSTGVNSPLHF	TGTGCCAGTAGTACGGGGGTCAATTCACCCCTCCACTTT
TRBV6-1	TRBD1	TRBJ2-2	.	CAINDRGTFGELFF	TGTGCCATCAACGACAGGGGTACTTTCGGGGAGCTGTTTTTT
TRBV27	.	TRBJ2-3	.	CASSFWGQTDTQYF	TGTGCCAGCAGTTTTTGGGGCCAGACAGATACGCAGTATTTT
TRBV4-1	.	TRBJ2-7	.	CASSQDPTSRYEQYF	TGCGCCAGCAGCCAAGACCCGACTAGTAGGTACGAGCAGTACTTC
TRBV5-6	.	TRBJ1-2	once	CASSLDGAYGYTF	TGTGCCAGCAGCTTGGACGGGGCGTATGGCTACACCTTC
TRBV4-3	.	TRBJ2-1	.	CASSQEEPLRLGNEQFF	TGCGCCAGCAGCCAAGAGGAACCGTTACGCCTAGGGAATGAGCAGTTCTTC
TRBV19	.	TRBJ2-2	.	CASSIWGRTGELFF	TGTGCCAGTAGTATATGGGGTCGGACCGGGGAGCTGTTTTTT
TRBV7-9	TRBD2	TRBJ2-7	few	CASSRTSGSYEQYF	TGTGCCAGCAGCCGGACTAGCGGATCCTACGAGCAGTACTTC
TRBV12-3/TRBV12-4	.	TRBJ2-5	.	CASTRRREETQYF	TGTGCCAGCACCCGGCGCCGGGAAGAGACCCAGTACTTC
TRBV9	.	TRBJ2-7	few	CASSVVPGPTYEQYF	TGTGCCAGCAGCGTAGTTCCAGGGCCAACCTACGAGCAGTACTTC
TRBV7-8	TRBD1	TRBJ2-7	many	CASRPGTGDLYEQYF	TGTGCCAGCAGACCCGGGACAGGGGATCTCTACGAGCAGTACTTC
TRBV25-1	.	TRBJ1-1	.	CASSETATKAEAFF	TGTGCCAGCAGCGAGACAGCCACCAAGGCTGAAGCTTTCTTT
TRBV4-2	.	TRBJ2-7	.	CASSQDFRYEQYF	TGTGCCAGCAGCCAAGATTTTAGGTACGAGCAGTACTTC
TRBV4-1	.	TRBJ2-7	many	CASSPPGGDYEQYF	TGCGCCAGCAGCCCCCCCGGCGGAGACTACGAGCAGTACTTC
TRBV7-2	TRBD2	TRBJ2-3	.	CASSLDGTSGGWGDTQYF	TGTGCCAGCAGCTTAGACGGGACTAGCGGGGGATGGGGAGATACGCAGTATTTT
TRBV6-5	.	TRBJ2-1	few	CASRTGAYNEQFF	TGTGCCAGCAGAACCGGGGCATACAATGAGCAGTTCTTC
TRBV4-3	.	TRBJ2-3	few	CASSPKEYTDTQYF	TGCGCCAGCAGCCCGAAGGAATACACAGATACGCAGTATTTT
TRBV7-8	TRBD1	TRBJ2-5	many	CASDRVQETQYF	TGTGCCAGCGACAGGGTCCAAGAGACCCAGTACTTC
TRBV4-3	TRBD1	TRBJ2-2	few	CASSRWGQGGNTGELFF	TGCGCCAGCAGCCGGTGGGGACAGGGGGGAAACACCGGGGAGCTGTTTTTT
TRBV5-4	TRBD1	TRBJ1-1	.	CASSLAGTGDAEAFF	TGTGCCAGCAGCTTGGCCGGGACAGGGGACGCTGAAGCTTTCTTT
TRBV27	.	TRBJ2-1	.	CASSLWRGRPHEQFF	TGTGCCAGCAGTTTATGGAGGGGGCGGCCTCACGAGCAGTTCTTC
TRBV13	.	TRBJ2-1	.	CASSEALVVDSEQFF	TGTGCCAGCAGCGAGGCCCTAGTTGTGGATAGTGAGCAGTTCTTC
TRBV15	.	TRBJ2-7	.	CATSRTGYPYEQYF	TGTGCCACCAGCAGAACAGGTTACCCCTACGAGCAGTACTTC
TRBV4-1	.	TRBJ1-5	few	CASSLSWGSNQPQHF	TGCGCCAGCAGTCTCAGTTGGGGTAGCAATCAGCCCCAGCATTTT
TRBV7-9	.	TRBJ2-2	many	CASSFQAAGRELFF	TGTGCCAGCAGCTTCCAGGCGGCAGGCCGGGAGCTGTTTTTT
TRBV12-3/TRBV12-4	TRBD1	TRBJ2-2	.	CASSAQGAWTGELFF	TGTGCCAGCAGCGCCCAGGGGGCCTGGACCGGGGAGCTGTTTTTT